The 22 T cell receptor beta chains reported below all come from one sample, sequenced in a study of regulatory T cells in long-lasting Graves disease. Time point defined: newly diagnosed GD, antithyroid drugs for less than 3 months. After RNA was extracted from PBMCs, the TCR library was made from it. The TCR beta library used iRepertoire HTBI primers with Arm-PCR amplification of CDR3. Each CDR3 protein is one row after TCRdb ran MiXCR on the multiplex PCR reads. Here the sample spans roughly 610,000 distinct CDR3 sequences, approximately 16% being singletons. These same data were also listed under a study on T cells in Graves' hyperthyroidism and ophthalmopathy.

The source was peripheral blood mononuclear cells (PBMCs), collected at new diagnosis, from a patient treated with antithyroid drugs. Receptors originate from a man between 18 and 35 years old with Graves disease.

The V and J genes are TRBV20-1 and TRBJ2-7; no clear D gene. Germline CDR1 DFQATT, CDR2 SNEGSKA (reference sequence). Trimming removed 0 bases from V and 4 bases from J, with 16 bases in between. The CDR3 consists of 15 residues. Written as DNA, the CDR3 is TGCAGTGCTAGAGATTACGAAGAAGGTTTTTACGAGCAGTACTTC. The encoded protein is CSARDYEEGFYEQYF.

At least ten counts were recorded for this clonotype. The V and J genes are TRBV11-2 and TRBJ2-1; D assignment may be TRBD1 or TRBD2 (5 bases each). The length of the CDR3 is 11 residues. Germline CDR1 and CDR2: SGHAT and FQNNGV. V was trimmed by 3 bases and J by 12 bases, leaving 9 bases between them. The CDR3 region has the DNA TGTGCCAGCAGCTTGGGGGAAAGGCAGTTCTTC. Translated: CASSLGERQFF.

This clonotype was seen a few times. The genes are TRBV20-1 and TRBJ1-4; no clear D. Germline V CDR1 and CDR2: DFQATT, SNEGSKA (reference sequence). Trimming took 0 bases from V and 0 from J, leaving 11 bases between them. The CDR3 length is 16 residues. The CDR3 nucleotides read TGCAGTGCTAGAGATAGAATAGTGGCAACTAATGAAAAACTGTTTTTT. Its protein product is CSARDRIVATNEKLFF.

The sample holds many counts of this clonotype. The gene calls are TRBV12-3 or TRBV12-4 and TRBJ2-1; 8 bases match TRBD2. The CDR3 length is 13 residues. V shed 3 bases, J shed 10 bases, and the junction held 5 bases outside the gene matches. The CDR3 coding sequence is TGTGCCAGCAGTTTGCAAGCGGGAGCAGAGCAGTTCTTC. This gives the protein CASSLQAGAEQFF.

The genes are TRBV6-2 or TRBV6-3 and TRBJ1-2; TRBD1 might be the D (5 bases). The CDR3 runs 15 residues. Germline V CDR1 and CDR2: MNHEY, SVGEGT. The V gene lost 0 bases and the J gene lost 4 bases, with 12 bases spanning the gap. In DNA, the CDR3 is TGTGCCAGCAGTTACTCGAATAACGGGGGCTATGGCTACACCTTC. Translated, it gives CASSYSNNGGYGYTF.

This clonotype was recorded at least ten times. The chain combines TRBV11-1 with TRBJ2-7, with D possibly TRBD1 on 6 matching bases. V lost 5 bases and J lost 3, with 14 bases in between. Germline CDR1 and CDR2: SGHAT and FQDESV (reference sequence). The length of the CDR3 is 14 residues. The CDR3 sequence: CASSPGVTVYEQYF. The CDR3 region has the DNA TGTGCCAGCAGCCCAGGGGTAACGGTCTACGAGCAGTACTTC.

The chain uses TRBV15 and TRBJ2-2; 8 bases are shared with TRBD1. The CDR3 is 16 residues long. CDR1 and CDR2 (germline): LNHNV, YYDKDF (reference sequence). V trimming: 3 bases; J trimming: 2 bases; junction bases outside the gene matches: 5. The CDR3 DNA is TGTGCCACCAGCAGCCGACAGGGGAGCAACACCGGGGAGCTGTTTTTT. Its translation: CATSSRQGSNTGELFF.

This clonotype was seen more than once but under ten times. The chain couples TRBV29-1 to TRBJ2-7; D not certain. The CDR3 totals 13 residues. The V end was cut by 4 bases, the J end by 6 bases, with 16 bases between. Germline V lookup: CDR1 SQVTM, CDR2 ANQGSEA. CDR3 in amino acids: CSVVGPRQLEQYF. CDR3 nucleotide sequence: TGCAGCGTTGTAGGGCCCCGACAACTCGAGCAGTACTTC.

The count of this clonotype is one. A read error may be the cause here, since a much bigger clone is one base away. The chain uses TRBV7-3 and TRBJ1-1; 7 bases are shared with TRBD1. The CDR3 covers 15 residues. CDR1 is SGHTA, CDR2 FQGTGA, per germline. Trimming removed 5 bases from V and 0 bases from J; junction bases left unmatched: 6. The CDR3 is CASSPETGMNTEAFF. In DNA, the CDR3 is TGTGCCAGCAGCCCCGAGACAGGGATGAACACTGAAGCTTTCTTT.

Details on this clonotype: A much more abundant neighbour one base away suggests this may be a read error. The CDR3 loop is CASSKRQWETQFF. The CDR3 DNA reads TGTGCCAGCAGCAAACGCCAATGGGAGACCCAGTTCTTC. The J gene is TRBJ2-5, the V gene TRBV7-8; D may be TRBD2 (5 bases). The closer fit of TRBJ2-1 to the DNA end suggests the J call may be wrong. The CDR3 has 13 residues. CDR1 SGHVS and CDR2 FQNEAQ come from the germline V gene.

This clonotype was picked up a small number of times. The chain combines TRBV28 with TRBJ2-1, with D maybe TRBD2 (5 bases). CDR3 length: 14 amino acids. Germline V gene lookup returns CDR1 MDHEN and CDR2 SYDVKM. Trimming left V 6 bases short and J 6 bases short, with 15 bases between. CDR3 protein: CASSELTRTNEQFF. DNA for the CDR3: TGTGCCAGCAGCGAATTAACTAGAACCAATGAGCAGTTCTTC.

The chain recombines TRBV7-9 with TRBJ2-3; D might be TRBD2 (6 bases). Germline V lookup: CDR1 SEHNR, CDR2 FQNEAQ (reference sequence). Deletions cut 2 bases from V and 1 base from J, with 13 bases between. The CDR3 consists of 16 residues. Here the CDR3 DNA reads TGTGCCAGCAGCTTAATTAGACTAGATGGCACAGATACGCAGTATTTT. The encoded protein is CASSLIRLDGTDTQYF.

This chain connects TRBV3-1 to TRBJ2-1, with a possible D match to TRBD2 (6 bases). The CDR3 extends over 17 amino acids. Germline V gives CDR1 LGHDT, CDR2 YNNKEL (reference sequence). The V end was cut by 1 base, the J end by 3 bases, with 16 bases between. CDR3 DNA: TGTGCCAGCAGCCAAGCTGCGGGGCAACCCCGCTACAATGAGCAGTTCTTC. Translation: CASSQAAGQPRYNEQFF.

The chain carries TRBV6-1 and TRBJ2-1, with a possible D match to TRBD1 (6 bases). There are 14 residues in the CDR3. The V gene lost 6 bases and the J gene lost 7 bases, with 16 bases spanning the gap. The germline V gene has CDR1 MNHNS and CDR2 SASEGT. CDR3 region: CASSWTEEANEQFF. DNA of the CDR3: TGTGCCAGCAGCTGGACAGAAGAGGCTAATGAGCAGTTCTTC.

This clonotype appeared many times. V is TRBV30 and J is TRBJ2-7; 8 bases map to TRBD1. The CDR3 is 13 residues long. Germline V CDR1 and CDR2: GTSNPN, SVGIG (reference sequence). V gave up 4 bases and J gave up 7 bases; unmatched junction bases: 9. The CDR3 coding sequence is TGTGCCTGGAAAGGACAGGGTCAAGGAGAGCAGTACTTC. Protein: CAWKGQGQGEQYF.

This clonotype appeared many times. The V gene is TRBV20-1, the J gene TRBJ1-5; D might be TRBD1 (5 bases). Trimming removed 6 bases at V and 7 bases at J, with 13 bases between. Germline V CDR1 and CDR2: DFQATT, SNEGSKA (reference sequence). This CDR3 spans 12 amino acids. The CDR3 region has the DNA TGCAGTGCGGGGGGAGTCGGGCAGCCCCAGCATTTT. As protein: CSAGGVGQPQHF.

This clonotype has at least ten counts. The chain couples TRBV28 to TRBJ2-1; TRBD2 aligns across 7 bases. There are 18 residues in the CDR3. With 3 bases clipped from V and 6 bases from J, the junction kept 17 bases outside the gene matches. Germline CDR1 MDHEN, CDR2 SYDVKM. This CDR3 reads CASSFRAGRGPMGNEQFF. For the CDR3, the DNA is TGTGCCAGCAGTTTTAGGGCGGGGAGGGGCCCGATGGGCAATGAGCAGTTCTTC. The variable domain in full, completed from reference TRBV28 and TRBJ2-1, reads DVKVTQSSRYLVKRTGEKVFLECVQDMDHENMFWYRQDPGLGLRLIYFSYDVKMKEKGDIPEGYSVSREKKERFSLILESASTNQTSMYLCASSFRAGRGPMGNEQFFGPGTRLTVL.

This clonotype was seen many times. This chain's CDR3 is CASSRQAARTEAFF. The CDR3 DNA follows: TGTGCCAGCAGCCGACAGGCGGCGAGGACTGAAGCTTTCTTT. This sequence joins TRBV3-1 and TRBJ1-1, with TRBD1 as a possible D gene (6 bases). From germline, CDR1 is LGHDT and CDR2 YNNKEL (reference sequence). Trimming took 4 bases from V and 5 from J, leaving 14 bases between them. The CDR3 length is 14 residues.

This clonotype occurred many times. V usage is TRBV6-2 or TRBV6-3 and J usage is TRBJ2-5, with TRBD2 as a possible D gene (5 bases). V lost 0 bases and J 5 bases, leaving 13 bases between the germline ends. CDR1 and CDR2 (germline): MNHEY, SVGEGT. There are 15 residues in the CDR3. The CDR3 spells CASSYSGRAWETQYF. CDR3 nucleotides: TGTGCCAGCAGTTACTCCGGGCGGGCTTGGGAGACCCAGTACTTC.

This clonotype was seen a handful of times. The chain employs TRBV10-3 and TRBJ2-6, with a possible D match to TRBD1 (5 bases). The CDR3 runs to 21 residues. Germline CDR1 reads ENHRY; CDR2 reads SYGVKD. Trimming cost V 1 base and J 0 bases, with 22 bases left between them. The CDR3 sequence: CAISEYLTVEADSSGANVLTF. The DNA of the CDR3 is TGTGCCATCAGTGAGTATCTGACAGTTGAAGCTGATTCCTCTGGGGCCAACGTCCTGACTTTC.

This clonotype was seen more than once but under ten times. The chain combines TRBV20-1 with TRBJ1-5; 7 bases are shared with TRBD1. Germline V lookup: CDR1 DFQATT, CDR2 SNEGSKA (reference sequence). The CDR3 loop spans 13 amino acids. J lost 5 bases, V lost 3 bases, and 4 bases had no gene match. CDR3 sequence (DNA): TGCAGTGCTAGGGGTCAGGGGGATCAGCCCCAGCATTTT. Encoded protein: CSARGQGDQPQHF.

This clonotype was picked up many times. The V call is TRBV27, the J call TRBJ2-7, with 10 bases identical to TRBD1. CDR1 MNHEY and CDR2 SMNVEV come from the germline V gene (reference sequence). J was trimmed by 2 bases and V by 3 bases; bases with no gene match: 4. The CDR3 spans 15 residues. The CDR3 sequence is CASSFGQGGTYEQYF. DNA of the CDR3: TGTGCCAGCAGTTTTGGACAGGGGGGCACCTACGAGCAGTACTTC.